A single sample is the source of the 29 T cell receptor beta chains below, sequenced in a study of blood T cell repertoires in COVID-19. Assay: immunoSEQ multiplex PCR; the TCRdb copy retains only in-frame clones and omits some. Of around 120,000 clones listed, about 70% are singletons. The sequencing sample was made of peripheral blood. These receptors were taken from a woman in her seventies with acute or convalescent COVID-19.

V is TRBV10-3 and J is TRBJ1-3; a possible D gene is TRBD1 (5 bases). Germline-derived CDR1 and CDR2 are ENHRY and SYGVKD. The CDR3 runs 14 residues. Trimming shortened V by 5 bases and J by 0 bases, and 8 bases separated the two germline ends. CDR3 in amino acids: CAISSDSSGNTIYF. The CDR3 DNA sequence: TGTGCCATCAGTAGCGACAGCTCTGGAAACACCATATATTTT.

This chain joins TRBV29-1 and TRBJ1-1, with 9 nucleotides matching TRBD1. The J segment lost 5 bases and the V segment lost 7 bases, leaving 5 bases of the junction unmatched. The CDR3 consists of 12 residues. Germline-derived CDR1 and CDR2 are SQVTM and ANQGSEA. The CDR3 reads CSARTGDTEAFF. The DNA of the CDR3 is TGCAGCGCTCGGACAGGGGATACTGAAGCTTTCTTT.

The rearrangement links TRBV10-1 to TRBJ1-2, with a tentative D call TRBD1 (6 bases). With 0 bases removed from V and 8 bases from J, the gap between germline ends came to 10 bases. The CDR3 is 13 amino acids. Germline V gene lookup returns CDR1 WNHNN and CDR2 SYGVQD (reference sequence). The CDR3 region is CASSESQGGGYTF. The CDR3 region has the DNA TGCGCCAGCAGTGAGTCACAGGGCGGAGGCTACACCTTC.

The chain has TRBV19 and TRBJ1-5; a possible D gene is TRBD1 (5 bases). The CDR3 covers 15 residues. Deletions cut 3 bases from V and 5 bases from J, with 14 bases between. The V gene's germline CDR1 is LNHDA and CDR2 SQIVND (reference sequence). This CDR3 is CASSIRAEEHQPQHF. The CDR3 region has the DNA TGTGCCAGTAGTATCAGGGCAGAGGAGCATCAGCCCCAGCATTTT.

This chain links TRBV27 with TRBJ1-2, with D possibly matching TRBD1 (5 bases). The CDR3 has 15 residues. Germline lookup yields CDR1 MNHEY and CDR2 SMNVEV (reference sequence). The germline V and J ends were trimmed by 6 bases and 3 bases, with 17 bases remaining between them. The CDR3 protein is CASRLTQGRDYGYTF. The CDR3 nucleotides are TGTGCCAGCAGACTAACTCAGGGTCGGGACTATGGCTACACCTTC.

This clone was detected only once. The chain has TRBV6-5 and TRBJ2-7; D not certain. The germline CDR1 and CDR2 sequences are MNHEY and SVGAGI. The germline V and J ends were trimmed by 4 bases and 6 bases, with 10 bases remaining between them. The CDR3 is 12 amino acids. Here the CDR3 DNA reads TGTGCCAGCAGTTTATCCCCGAGCGAGCAGTACTTC. Its protein is CASSLSPSEQYF.

This chain connects TRBV28 to TRBJ1-5; TRBD1 aligns across 9 bases. Germline trimming cut 4 bases from V and 1 base from J; bases unmatched to any gene: 5. The germline CDR1 and CDR2 sequences are MDHEN and SYDVKM. There are 16 residues in the CDR3. As DNA, the CDR3 is TGTGCCAGCAGTTATACAGGGGGCGGGAGCAATCAGCCCCAGCATTTT. It yields the protein CASSYTGGGSNQPQHF.

The rearrangement joins TRBV5-4 to TRBJ2-5, with D possibly TRBD1 on 6 matching bases. CDR1 is SGHNT, CDR2 YYREEE, per germline (reference sequence). The CDR3 has 13 amino acids. The germline V and J ends were trimmed by 4 bases and 4 bases, with 11 bases remaining between them. The CDR3 DNA reads TGTGCCAGCAGCCGGGGACATCCAGAGACCCAGTACTTC. It encodes CASSRGHPETQYF.

V usage is TRBV28 and J usage is TRBJ2-7, with 8 bases fitting TRBD1. The trim removed 2 bases at V and 3 bases at J, leaving 3 bases unmatched. CDR3 length: 14 residues. Per the germline V gene, CDR1 is MDHEN and CDR2 is SYDVKM. CDR3: CASSLRDRFYEQYF. DNA of the CDR3: TGTGCCAGCAGTTTAAGGGACAGGTTCTACGAGCAGTACTTC.

The chain joins TRBV14 to TRBJ1-2, with 8 nucleotides matching TRBD1. This CDR3 is 13 amino acids long. V dropped 2 bases and J dropped 8; count of bases not matched to a gene: 4. The V gene's germline CDR1 is SGHDN and CDR2 FVKESK. In DNA, the CDR3 is TGTGCCAGCAGCCAACAGGGGGCCTGGGGCTACACCTTC. Translating gives CASSQQGAWGYTF.

V usage is TRBV7-2 and J usage is TRBJ1-2; 7 nucleotides align to TRBD1. This CDR3 comprises 15 residues. Trimming removed 1 base from V and 7 bases from J; junction bases left unmatched: 9. The germline V gene encodes CDR1 SGHTA and CDR2 FQGNSA. CDR3 bases: TGTGCCAGCAGCTTAGACTCAGGGGGGCTTCGTGGCTACACCTTC. Translation: CASSLDSGGLRGYTF.

This clone was seen only a few times. The CDR3 is CASSQGRPTGAINEKLFF. The CDR3 region has the DNA TGTGCCAGCAGCCAAGGTAGGCCAACAGGGGCTATTAATGAAAAACTGTTTTTT. The chain combines TRBV3-1 (or the pseudogene TRBV3-2) with TRBJ1-4, with 7 bases fitting TRBD1. The CDR3 covers 18 residues. In germline, CDR1 is LGHDT, CDR2 YNNKEL (reference sequence). V dropped 1 base and J dropped 4; count of bases not matched to a gene: 12.

The chain employs TRBV3-1 (or the pseudogene TRBV3-2) and TRBJ2-1; 11 positions match TRBD2. Germline CDR1 LGHDT, CDR2 YNNKEL (reference sequence). V gave up 1 base and J gave up 12 bases; unmatched junction bases: 8. The CDR3 totals 15 residues. The CDR3 coding sequence is TGTGCCAGCAGCCAAGTGGTTAGCGGGAGGGCCGGGCAGTTCTTC. Its translation is CASSQVVSGRAGQFF.

This chain links TRBV5-1 with TRBJ1-4; 8 bases are a match to TRBD1. The J segment lost 4 bases and the V segment lost 4 bases, leaving 9 bases of the junction unmatched. CDR3 size: 16 residues. Germline V gene lookup returns CDR1 SGHRS and CDR2 YFSETQ. The CDR3 loop reads CASSPGQGSGNEKLFF. The CDR3, as DNA: TGCGCCAGCAGCCCAGGACAGGGAAGTGGTAATGAAAAACTGTTTTTT.

The gene calls are TRBV19 and TRBJ1-2; 9 bases line up with TRBD1. V shed 7 bases, J shed 5 bases, and the junction held 5 bases outside the gene matches. The CDR3 has 13 amino acids. CDR1 and CDR2 (germline): LNHDA, SQIVND (reference sequence). CDR3 nucleotide sequence: TGTGCCAGTACCGGACAGGGGTGGTATGGCTACACCTTC. Its protein is CASTGQGWYGYTF.

The chain combines TRBV4-1 with TRBJ1-5; weak D call: TRBD1 (6 bases). V lost 4 bases and J lost 8, with 18 bases in between. The CDR3 has 15 residues. Germline CDR1 is MGHRA and CDR2 is YSYEKL. CDR3 region: CASSRQQGYGEPQHF. CDR3 bases: TGCGCCAGCAGCCGGCAACAGGGTTATGGGGAGCCCCAGCATTTT.

V and J are TRBV6-5 and TRBJ1-5; no reliable D call. Deletions cut 8 bases from V and 4 bases from J, with 12 bases between. This CDR3 contains 13 residues. The germline CDR1 and CDR2 sequences are MNHEY and SVGAGI. The CDR3 reads CASGPGPNQPQHF. CDR3 nucleotide sequence: TGTGCCAGCGGGCCAGGCCCTAATCAGCCCCAGCATTTT.

The rearrangement links TRBV27 to TRBJ2-2; 9 bases line up with TRBD2. The CDR3 totals 15 residues. With V trimmed by 3 bases and J by 6 bases, 5 bases remained unmatched. Per the germline V gene, CDR1 is MNHEY and CDR2 is SMNVEV (reference sequence). CDR3 bases: TGTGCCAGCAGTTTTGGGACTAGCTATCCCGGGGAGCTGTTTTTT. This translates into CASSFGTSYPGELFF.

This clone was seen only a few times. The V call is TRBV6-6, the J call TRBJ1-1, with D unclear. The CDR3 extends over 13 amino acids. V lost 7 bases to trimming and J lost 1 base, with 10 bases between them. Germline CDR1 is MNHNY and CDR2 is SVGAGI (reference sequence). This CDR3 reads CASTSGWNTEAFF. In nucleotides, the CDR3 is TGTGCCAGCACCAGCGGATGGAACACTGAAGCTTTCTTT.

The chain carries TRBV25-1 and TRBJ1-2, with 9 positions matching TRBD1. Germline V gene sequence: CDR1 MGHDK, CDR2 SYGVNS. The length of the CDR3 is 14 residues. With V trimmed by 3 bases and J by 9 bases, 8 bases remained unmatched. CDR3 loop: CASSDPTGGQRYTF. The CDR3 DNA is TGTGCCAGCAGTGACCCGACAGGGGGTCAACGCTACACCTTC.

The V gene is TRBV3-1 (or the pseudogene TRBV3-2), the J gene TRBJ1-1; 9 bases agree with TRBD1. Germline loops: CDR1 LGHDT, CDR2 YNNKEL (reference sequence). The junction had 10 bases not matched to a gene; V was cut back by 1 base and J by 4 bases. The CDR3 has 17 amino acids. The CDR3 DNA sequence: TGTGCCAGCAGCCAAGCCGGGACAGGGAAATGGGTCACTGAAGCTTTCTTT. This encodes CASSQAGTGKWVTEAFF.

This clone was detected ten times or more. V is TRBV6-5 and J is TRBJ2-7, with D possibly TRBD2 on 6 matching bases. This CDR3 has 12 residues. Germline V lookup: CDR1 MNHEY, CDR2 SVGAGI. V lost 6 bases to trimming and J lost 7 bases, with 13 bases between them. The CDR3 reads CASSQAGFEQYF. DNA for the CDR3: TGTGCCAGCAGCCAAGCGGGTTTTGAGCAGTACTTC.

The chain combines TRBV7-9 with TRBJ1-2, with a possible D match to TRBD1 (6 bases). Germline V gene data show CDR1 as SEHNR and CDR2 as FQNEAQ (reference sequence). The CDR3 is 12 amino acids. V was clipped by 1 base and J by 7 bases, with 7 bases between them. The CDR3: CASSLGQVGYTF. DNA of the CDR3: TGTGCCAGCAGCTTAGGACAGGTTGGCTACACCTTC. Looking up the rest from reference TRBV7-9 and TRBJ1-2 gives the full variable domain: DTGVSQNPRHKITKRGQNVTFRCDPISEHNRLYWYRQTLGQGPEFLTYFQNEAQLEKSRLLSDRFSAERPKGSFSTLEIQRTEQGDSAMYLCASSLGQVGYTFGSGTRLTVV.

This clone occurred once. V usage is TRBV12-5 and J usage is TRBJ1-2, with D perhaps TRBD1 (5 bases). Germline-derived CDR1 and CDR2 are LGHNT and FRNRAP. Trimming removed 8 bases at V and 2 bases at J, with 12 bases between. The CDR3 extends over 13 amino acids. The CDR3 loop reads CASSPGQNYGYTF. The CDR3 DNA is TGTGCTAGTTCTCCTGGACAAAACTATGGCTACACCTTC.

V is TRBV3-1 (or the pseudogene TRBV3-2) and J is TRBJ1-1; possibly TRBD1 for D (6 bases). The germline V gene encodes CDR1 LGHDT and CDR2 YNNKEL (reference sequence). The V end was cut by 3 bases, the J end by 0 bases, with 14 bases between. The CDR3 spans 16 residues. The CDR3 nucleotides read TGTGCCAGCAGCCAGGGGGGGCTAACTCTGAACACTGAAGCTTTCTTT. It translates to CASSQGGLTLNTEAFF.

The table lists this clone with a count of one. The chain joins TRBV6-1 to TRBJ2-5; D call uncertain. This CDR3 spans 15 amino acids. CDR1 MNHNS and CDR2 SASEGT come from the germline V gene. Deletions cut 3 bases from V and 7 bases from J, with 18 bases between. CDR3: CASSDRPRSFRTQYF. In DNA, the CDR3 is TGTGCCAGCAGTGATAGACCGCGGTCCTTTAGGACCCAGTACTTC.

The genes are TRBV6-5 and TRBJ1-2, with D possibly matching TRBD1 (5 bases). Trimming removed 0 bases from V and 8 bases from J, with 16 bases in between. CDR3 length equals 15 residues. The V gene's germline CDR1 is MNHEY and CDR2 SVGAGI. In nucleotides, the CDR3 is TGTGCCAGCAGTTACTCCGACAGTCGAACTTGGGGCTACACCTTC. It translates to CASSYSDSRTWGYTF.

This chain links TRBV12-5 with TRBJ1-1; TRBD1 aligns across 9 bases. The trim removed 2 bases at V and 2 bases at J, leaving 15 bases unmatched. Germline CDR1 LGHNT, CDR2 FRNRAP. This CDR3 has 19 amino acids. The CDR3, as DNA: TGTGCTAGTGGTTTGCCTAGGACAGGGGCGCCCCTTTCTAACACTGAAGCTTTCTTT. Its protein product is CASGLPRTGAPLSNTEAFF.

In regard to this clone: The CDR3 does not end in the conserved phenylalanine or tryptophan, so this is likely a read error. The DNA is omitted, as the CDR3 cannot be located on it reliably, and the CDR3 follows TCRdb's listing. This chain joins TRBV2 and TRBJ2-3; the table's D call TRBD2 went unverified against the DNA. The CDR3 sequence runs 13 residues, both termini included. Germline V gene sequence: CDR1 SNHLY, CDR2 FYNNEI. The chain's CDR3 is CASSEFASGTDFY.